The 10 T cell receptor beta chains in this list originate from one sample, sequenced in a study of Ad26.COV2.S vaccination and SARS-CoV-2 variants. Treatment defined: some 20 received Ad26.COV2.S at low or high dose, single or two shots; 5 received placebo; per-sample allocation not given. Collection of the samples took place on day 63 after the first injection of vaccine or placebo. Generated by immunoSEQ multiplex PCR, the TCRdb table keeps only in-frame clones and is missing some. The sample holds 320,000 or so clones, 75% to 90% seen once. Here the sequenced sample was peripheral blood, taken in a trial of Ad26.COV2.S vaccine versus placebo. These receptors all stem from a person aged 18-65 years who received the Ad26.COV2.S COVID-19 vaccine or a placebo.

This sequence joins TRBV5-5 and TRBJ1-5; 7 bases line up with TRBD1. This CDR3 region has 17 residues. Per germline, CDR1 SGHKS and CDR2 YYEKEE (reference sequence). V lost 0 bases to trimming and J lost 9 bases; unmatched junction nucleotides: 15. The CDR3: CASSLGIQGPSLRPQHF. The CDR3, as DNA: TGTGCCAGCAGCTTGGGAATACAGGGGCCTTCCCTACGGCCCCAGCATTTT.

The J gene is TRBJ1-5, the V gene TRBV4-3; D might be TRBD1 (5 bases). The germline CDR1 and CDR2 sequences are LGHNA and YSLEER. Between the trimmed V and J ends, which lost 2 bases and 5 bases, there was a span of 10 bases. The CDR3 consists of 14 residues. DNA of the CDR3: TGCGCCAGCAGCCAATTATCAGGGCATCAGCCCCAGCATTTT. Encoded protein: CASSQLSGHQPQHF.

The CDR3 bases are TGTGCCACCAGTGAGGGCGGGGAGCTGTTTTTT. This gives the protein CATSEGGELFF. The rearrangement joins TRBV24-1 to TRBJ2-2, with no clear D. Germline CDR1 is KGHDR and CDR2 is SFDVKD. V gave up 4 bases and J gave up 7 bases, with 3 bases separating them. The CDR3 runs 11 residues.

The V gene is TRBV5-1, the J gene TRBJ2-3; D gene unclear. With 2 bases removed from V and 3 bases from J, the gap between germline ends came to 13 bases. The germline gives CDR1 SGHRS, CDR2 YFSETQ. The CDR3 has 15 residues. The CDR3 loop reads CASSFWQFVTDTQYF. The CDR3 bases are TGCGCCAGCAGCTTTTGGCAGTTTGTTACAGATACGCAGTATTTT.

This chain uses TRBV3-1 (or the pseudogene TRBV3-2) with TRBJ2-1, with 10 bases matching TRBD2. Germline-derived CDR1 and CDR2 are LGHDT and YNNKEL (reference sequence). CDR3 size: 21 residues. V shed 5 bases, J shed 6 bases, and the junction held 25 bases outside the gene matches. The CDR3 loop reads CASSSASGSSISGPIRNEQFF. The CDR3 nucleotides are TGTGCCAGCAGCTCGGCTAGCGGGAGCTCTATTTCGGGACCTATCCGCAATGAGCAGTTCTTC.

The chain joins TRBV7-9 to TRBJ2-6, with D perhaps assigned TRBD1 or TRBD2 (5 bases each). This CDR3 has 15 residues. Trimming left V 5 bases short and J 4 bases short, with 12 bases between. The germline V gene has CDR1 SEHNR and CDR2 FQNEAQ (reference sequence). The CDR3 region is CASSPGTAGANVLTF. CDR3 bases: TGTGCCAGCAGCCCTGGGACGGCAGGGGCCAACGTCCTGACTTTC. Combining the CDR3 with reference TRBV7-9 and TRBJ2-6 gives the whole variable domain DTGVSQNPRHKITKRGQNVTFRCDPISEHNRLYWYRQTLGQGPEFLTYFQNEAQLEKSRLLSDRFSAERPKGSFSTLEIQRTEQGDSAMYLCASSPGTAGANVLTFGAGSRLTVL.

This clone was seen more than once but under ten times. The V gene is TRBV3-1 (or the pseudogene TRBV3-2), the J gene TRBJ1-4; D gene uncertain. Germline V CDR1 and CDR2: LGHDT, YNNKEL (reference sequence). The CDR3 has 15 amino acids. Trimming shortened V by 5 bases and J by 4 bases, and 14 bases separated the two germline ends. The CDR3 loop reads CASSSNTAINEKLFF. The DNA of the CDR3 is TGTGCCAGCAGCTCAAATACAGCCATTAATGAAAAACTGTTTTTT.

This clone turned up a few times. The chain joins TRBV3-1 (or the pseudogene TRBV3-2) to TRBJ1-5, with D unclear. The length of the CDR3 is 17 residues. Germline CDR1 is LGHDT and CDR2 is YNNKEL (reference sequence). Trimming removed 6 bases from V and 11 bases from J, with 29 bases in between. CDR3 DNA: TGTGCCAGCAGGGACTCTCTAGGAACGTCCGACCCTGGGTCCCAGCATTTT. It is translated as CASRDSLGTSDPGSQHF.

The CDR3 loop is CASSEIGIQLYEAFF. In nucleotides, the CDR3 is TGTGCCAGCAGTGAAATCGGAATACAGCTCTATGAAGCTTTCTTT. The gene calls are TRBV2 and TRBJ1-1; D uncertain. Germline CDR1 is SNHLY and CDR2 is FYNNEI. V was cut by 2 bases and J by 7 bases, with 17 bases left in between. CDR3 length equals 15 residues.

This chain joins TRBV7-6 and TRBJ2-2; no clear D gene. The germline V gene has CDR1 SGHVS and CDR2 FNYEAQ. Trimming left V 4 bases short and J 0 bases short, with 12 bases between. The CDR3 is 16 residues long. CDR3 in DNA: TGTGCCAGCAGCTCGTCAGTAATATCGAACACCGGGGAGCTGTTTTTT. This gives the protein CASSSSVISNTGELFF.